Here is one TCR beta chain with its context. The authors' processing: Estimated nucleated cell counts came from reference gene primer amplification. The repertoire was sequenced with immunoSEQ multiplex PCR; TCRdb's copy has only in-frame clones and lacks some. V, J and clone size derive from that table, while D and trimming were established from the DNA sequence. The sample has some 170,000 clones; 75% to 90% are singletons. Germline V gives CDR1 SGHRS, CDR2 YFSETQ. Trimming pared 2 bases from V and 4 bases from J, leaving 10 bases between. This CDR3 is 13 amino acids long. The record originates from a study of blood T cell repertoires in COVID-19. As for the study in general: Samples representing acute and convalescent COVID-19 were sourced from the United States, Italy and Spain.

The chain joins TRBV5-1 to TRBJ2-7; tentative D call: TRBD2 (6 bases). This TCR derives from a human donor in a cohort sampled during active COVID-19. Sequenced sample: peripheral blood. The chain's CDR3 is CASSFAGRYEQYF. CDR3 DNA: TGCGCCAGCAGCTTTGCAGGGAGGTACGAGCAGTACTTC.